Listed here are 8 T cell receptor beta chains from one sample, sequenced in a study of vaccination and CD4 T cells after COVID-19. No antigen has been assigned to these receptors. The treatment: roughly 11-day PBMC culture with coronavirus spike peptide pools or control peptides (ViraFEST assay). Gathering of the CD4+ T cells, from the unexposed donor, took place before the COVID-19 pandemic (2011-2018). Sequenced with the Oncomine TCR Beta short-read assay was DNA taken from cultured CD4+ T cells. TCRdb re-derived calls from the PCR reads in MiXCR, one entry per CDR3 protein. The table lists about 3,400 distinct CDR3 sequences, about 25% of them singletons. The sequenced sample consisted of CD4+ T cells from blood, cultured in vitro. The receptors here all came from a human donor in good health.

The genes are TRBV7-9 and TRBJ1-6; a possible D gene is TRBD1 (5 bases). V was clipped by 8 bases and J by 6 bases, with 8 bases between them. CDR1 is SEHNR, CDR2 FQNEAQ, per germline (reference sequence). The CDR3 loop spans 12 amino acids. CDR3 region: CASSRGNSPLHF. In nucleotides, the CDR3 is TGTGCCAGCTCGAGGGGTAATTCACCCCTCCACTTT.

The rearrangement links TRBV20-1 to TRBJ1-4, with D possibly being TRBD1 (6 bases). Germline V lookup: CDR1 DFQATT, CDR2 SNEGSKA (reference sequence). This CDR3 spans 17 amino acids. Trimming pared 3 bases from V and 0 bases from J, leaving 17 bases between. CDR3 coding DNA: TGCAGTGCTAGGTCGGGGGGCGCGACGGCAACTAATGAAAAACTGTTTTTT. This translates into CSARSGGATATNEKLFF.

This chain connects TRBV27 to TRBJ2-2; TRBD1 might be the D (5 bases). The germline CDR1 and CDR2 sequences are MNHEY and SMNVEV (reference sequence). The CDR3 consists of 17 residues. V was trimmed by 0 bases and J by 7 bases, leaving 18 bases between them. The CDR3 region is CASSLSLTANRHGELFF. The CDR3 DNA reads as TGTGCCAGCAGTTTATCCCTGACGGCCAACAGGCACGGGGAGCTGTTTTTT.

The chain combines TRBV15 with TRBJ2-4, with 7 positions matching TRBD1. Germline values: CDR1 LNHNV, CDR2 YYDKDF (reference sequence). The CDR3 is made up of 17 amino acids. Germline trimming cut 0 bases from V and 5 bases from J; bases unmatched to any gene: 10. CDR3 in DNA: TGTGCCACCAGCAGAGATCGGGTTTCGGGGACAGAAAACATTCAGTACTTC. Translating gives CATSRDRVSGTENIQYF.

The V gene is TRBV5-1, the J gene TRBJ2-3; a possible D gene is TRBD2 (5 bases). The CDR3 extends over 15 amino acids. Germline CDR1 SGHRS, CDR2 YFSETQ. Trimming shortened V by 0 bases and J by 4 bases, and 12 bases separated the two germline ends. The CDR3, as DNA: TGCGCCAGCAGCTTGGCCTTGGCGGGTCCAGATACGCAGTATTTT. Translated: CASSLALAGPDTQYF.

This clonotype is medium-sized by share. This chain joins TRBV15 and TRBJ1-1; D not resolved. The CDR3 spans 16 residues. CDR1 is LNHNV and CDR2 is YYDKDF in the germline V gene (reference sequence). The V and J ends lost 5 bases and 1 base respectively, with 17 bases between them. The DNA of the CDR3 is TGTGCCACCAGCTTCGGCCACCTGTCTTCGAACACTGAAGCTTTCTTT. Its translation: CATSFGHLSSNTEAFF.

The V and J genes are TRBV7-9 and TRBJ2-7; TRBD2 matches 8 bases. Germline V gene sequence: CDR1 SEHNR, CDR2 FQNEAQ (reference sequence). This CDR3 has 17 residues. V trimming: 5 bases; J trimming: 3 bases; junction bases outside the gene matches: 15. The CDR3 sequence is CASSPPLRLAGNYEQYF. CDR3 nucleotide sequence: TGTGCCAGCAGCCCCCCGCTCCGGCTAGCGGGCAACTACGAGCAGTACTTC.

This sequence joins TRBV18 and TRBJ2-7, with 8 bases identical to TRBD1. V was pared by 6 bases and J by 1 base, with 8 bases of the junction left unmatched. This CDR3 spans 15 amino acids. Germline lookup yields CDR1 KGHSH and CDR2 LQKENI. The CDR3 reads CASSSGTGLSYEQYF. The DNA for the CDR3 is TGTGCCAGCTCCTCCGGGACAGGCCTTTCCTACGAGCAGTACTTC.